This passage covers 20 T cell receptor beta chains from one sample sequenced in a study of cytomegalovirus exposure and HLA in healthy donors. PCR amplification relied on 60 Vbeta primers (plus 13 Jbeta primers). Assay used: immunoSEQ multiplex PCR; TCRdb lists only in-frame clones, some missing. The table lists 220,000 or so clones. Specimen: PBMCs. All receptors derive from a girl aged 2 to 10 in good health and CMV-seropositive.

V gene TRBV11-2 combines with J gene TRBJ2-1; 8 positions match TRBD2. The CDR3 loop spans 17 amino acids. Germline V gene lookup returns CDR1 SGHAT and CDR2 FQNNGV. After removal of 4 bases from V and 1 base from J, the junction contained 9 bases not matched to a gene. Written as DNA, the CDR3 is TGTGCCAGCAGCTCGCTTAGCGGGAAGCGGTCCTACAATGAGCAGTTCTTC. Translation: CASSSLSGKRSYNEQFF.

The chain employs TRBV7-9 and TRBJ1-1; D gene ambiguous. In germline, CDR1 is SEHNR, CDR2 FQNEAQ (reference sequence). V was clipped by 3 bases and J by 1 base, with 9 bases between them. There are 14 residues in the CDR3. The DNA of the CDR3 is TGTGCCAGCAGCTTTAGCAACGGGAACACTGAAGCTTTCTTT. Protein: CASSFSNGNTEAFF.

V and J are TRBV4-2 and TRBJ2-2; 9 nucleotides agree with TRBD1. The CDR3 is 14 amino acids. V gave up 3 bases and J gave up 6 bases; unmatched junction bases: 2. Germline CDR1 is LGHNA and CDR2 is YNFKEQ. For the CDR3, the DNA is TGTGCCAGCAGCCAGGACAGGGGACCCGGGGAGCTGTTTTTT. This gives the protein CASSQDRGPGELFF.

The CDR3: CASSYGVGARYGYTF. Here the CDR3 DNA reads TGTGCCAGCAGTTACGGGGTAGGGGCCCGCTATGGCTACACCTTC. V and J are TRBV6-5 and TRBJ1-2, with D perhaps matching TRBD1 (5 bases). Per germline, CDR1 MNHEY and CDR2 SVGAGI. Trimming cost V 2 bases and J 4 bases, with 14 bases left between them. There are 15 residues in the CDR3.

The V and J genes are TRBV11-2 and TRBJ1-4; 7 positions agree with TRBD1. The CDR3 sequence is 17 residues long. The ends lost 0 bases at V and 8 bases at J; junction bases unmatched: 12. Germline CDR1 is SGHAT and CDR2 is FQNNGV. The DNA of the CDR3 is TGTGCCAGCAGCTTAGACGGGGCGAGACAGGGACGGGAAAAACTGTTTTTT. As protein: CASSLDGARQGREKLFF.

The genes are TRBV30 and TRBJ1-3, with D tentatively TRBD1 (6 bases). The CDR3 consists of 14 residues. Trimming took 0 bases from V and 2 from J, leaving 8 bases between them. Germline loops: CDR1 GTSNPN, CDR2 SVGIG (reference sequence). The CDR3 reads CAWSVRQAGNTIYF. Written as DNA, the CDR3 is TGTGCCTGGAGTGTACGACAGGCTGGAAACACCATATATTTT.

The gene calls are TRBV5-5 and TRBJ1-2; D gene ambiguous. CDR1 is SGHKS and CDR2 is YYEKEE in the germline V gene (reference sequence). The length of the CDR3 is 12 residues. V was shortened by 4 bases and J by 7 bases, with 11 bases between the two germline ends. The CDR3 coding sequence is TGTGCCAGCAGCCAAGGACTACTTGGCTACACCTTC. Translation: CASSQGLLGYTF.

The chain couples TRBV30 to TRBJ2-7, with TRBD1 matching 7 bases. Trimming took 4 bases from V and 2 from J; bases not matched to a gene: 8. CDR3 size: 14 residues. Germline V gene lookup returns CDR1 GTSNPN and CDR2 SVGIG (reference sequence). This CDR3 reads CAWTAGQVAYEQYF. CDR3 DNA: TGTGCCTGGACCGCCGGACAGGTGGCCTACGAGCAGTACTTC.

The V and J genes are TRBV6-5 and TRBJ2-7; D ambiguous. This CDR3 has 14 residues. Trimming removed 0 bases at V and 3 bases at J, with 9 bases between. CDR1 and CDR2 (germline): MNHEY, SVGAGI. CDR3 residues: CASSYSKVSYEQYF. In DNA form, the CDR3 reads TGTGCCAGCAGTTACTCCAAAGTCAGCTACGAGCAGTACTTC.

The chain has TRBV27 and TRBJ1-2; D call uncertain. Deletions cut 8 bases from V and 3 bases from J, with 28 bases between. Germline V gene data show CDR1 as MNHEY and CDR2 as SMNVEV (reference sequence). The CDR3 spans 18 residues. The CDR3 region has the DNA TGTGCCAGCGCAGTAGAAGGCAGAGGGTTCGGGAGGGACTATGGCTACACCTTC. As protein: CASAVEGRGFGRDYGYTF.

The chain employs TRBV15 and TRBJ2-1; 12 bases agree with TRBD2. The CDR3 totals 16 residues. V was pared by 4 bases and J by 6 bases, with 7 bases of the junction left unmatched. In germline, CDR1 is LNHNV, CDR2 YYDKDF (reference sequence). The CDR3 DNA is TGTGCCACCAGCACGTCTGCGGGACTAGCGGGCAATGAGCAGTTCTTC. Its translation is CATSTSAGLAGNEQFF.

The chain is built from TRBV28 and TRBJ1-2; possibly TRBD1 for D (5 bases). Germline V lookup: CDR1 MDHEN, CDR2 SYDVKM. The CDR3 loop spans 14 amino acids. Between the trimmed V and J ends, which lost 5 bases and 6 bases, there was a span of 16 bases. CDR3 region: CASSLGVRRNGYTF. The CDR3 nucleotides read TGTGCCAGCAGTCTAGGGGTGCGCCGAAATGGCTACACCTTC.

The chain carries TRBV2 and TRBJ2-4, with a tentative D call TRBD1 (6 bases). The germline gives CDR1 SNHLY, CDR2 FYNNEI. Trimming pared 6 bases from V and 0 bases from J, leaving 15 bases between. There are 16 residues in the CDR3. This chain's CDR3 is CASRKDRTLAKNIQYF. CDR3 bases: TGTGCCAGCAGGAAGGACAGAACACTAGCCAAAAACATTCAGTACTTC. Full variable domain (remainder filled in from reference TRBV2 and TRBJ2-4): EPEVTQTPSHQVTQMGQEVILRCVPISNHLYFYWYRQILGQKVEFLVSFYNNEISEKSEIFDDQFSVERPDGSNFTLKIRSTKLEDSAMYFCASRKDRTLAKNIQYFGAGTRLSVL.

The CDR3 region has the DNA TGTGCCAGCAGCTTCAGCCGGGACAGGGGGCGACATGAGCAGTTCTTC. Its translation: CASSFSRDRGRHEQFF. The V call is TRBV11-2, the J call TRBJ2-1; 12 bases agree with TRBD1. CDR1 SGHAT and CDR2 FQNNGV come from the germline V gene. J gave up 8 bases and V 3 bases, and 8 bases lay outside the gene matches. The CDR3 is 16 residues long.

The CDR3 reads CASSLYGTGNTEAFF. CDR3 in DNA: TGTGCCAGCAGTTTATACGGGACAGGGAACACTGAAGCTTTCTTT. The V and J genes are TRBV27 and TRBJ1-1; 8 bases map to TRBD1. From germline, CDR1 is MNHEY and CDR2 SMNVEV (reference sequence). V shed 1 base and J 1 base; nucleotides not matched to a gene: 2. The CDR3 totals 15 residues.

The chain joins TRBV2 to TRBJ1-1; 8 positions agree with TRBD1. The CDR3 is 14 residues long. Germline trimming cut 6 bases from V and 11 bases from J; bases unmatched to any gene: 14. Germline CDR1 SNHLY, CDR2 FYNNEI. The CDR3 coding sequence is TGTGCCAGCAGCGCTGGGGACAGGCTGACGAGGGCTTTCTTT. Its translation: CASSAGDRLTRAFF.

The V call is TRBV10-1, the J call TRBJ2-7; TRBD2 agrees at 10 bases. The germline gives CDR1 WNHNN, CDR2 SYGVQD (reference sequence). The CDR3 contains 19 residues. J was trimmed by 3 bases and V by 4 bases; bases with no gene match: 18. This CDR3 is CASSGKGGASGGADYEQYF. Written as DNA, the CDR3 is TGCGCCAGCAGTGGAAAGGGCGGGGCTAGCGGGGGAGCGGACTACGAGCAGTACTTC.

DNA of the CDR3: TGTGCCAGCAGCTTAGAAGACAGGGGAACTAATGAAAAACTGTTTTTT. The encoded protein is CASSLEDRGTNEKLFF. The gene calls are TRBV7-2 and TRBJ1-4, with TRBD1 identical over 8 bases. This CDR3 spans 16 amino acids. The germline gives CDR1 SGHTA, CDR2 FQGNSA. After removal of 1 base from V and 1 base from J, the junction contained 2 bases not matched to a gene.

CDR3 sequence: CASSLLTGPNYGYTF. CDR3 nucleotides: TGTGCCAGCAGTTTATTGACAGGGCCGAACTATGGCTACACCTTC. This chain uses TRBV28 with TRBJ1-2; 7 bases match TRBD1. Looked up from germline, CDR1 is MDHEN and CDR2 is SYDVKM. V trimming: 1 base; J trimming: 2 bases; junction bases outside the gene matches: 4. This CDR3 is built from 15 residues.

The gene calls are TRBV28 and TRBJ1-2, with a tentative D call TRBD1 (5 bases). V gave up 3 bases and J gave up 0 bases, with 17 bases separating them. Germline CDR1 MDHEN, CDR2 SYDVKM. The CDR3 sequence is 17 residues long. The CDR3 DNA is TGTGCCAGCAGTTTGACGGGGGTTCAGTCTCCTAACTATGGCTACACCTTC. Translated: CASSLTGVQSPNYGYTF.